The 10 T cell receptor beta chains in this list originate from one sample, sequenced in a study of T cell repertoires in cytomegalovirus infection. What these receptors recognize is not known. Via MiXCR, TCRdb re-called the reads, giving one row per CDR3 protein. The sample consists of 250,000 to 300,000 distinct CDR3 sequences, 22% of them appearing once. Material: cultured PBMCs, obtained from culture after CMV antigen stimulation. These receptors were obtained from a human donor in good health (CMV status not recorded). Some clones in this sample may be carry-over from other donors' samples.

The rearrangement uses TRBV5-6 and TRBJ2-2; no definite D call. The CDR3 extends over 19 amino acids. The V and J ends lost 4 bases and 0 bases respectively, with 22 bases between them. Germline lookup yields CDR1 SGHDT and CDR2 YYEEEE. CDR3 nucleotide sequence: TGTGCCAGCAGCCCTCATGGGTTCGGCGTGGGGACGAACACCGGGGAGCTGTTTTTT. It is translated as CASSPHGFGVGTNTGELFF.

This clonotype was picked up many times. This rearrangement joins TRBV6-5 to TRBJ1-1, with a weak D call TRBD1 (6 bases). The CDR3 contains 15 residues. Looked up from germline, CDR1 is MNHEY and CDR2 is SVGAGI. Trimming shortened V by 1 base and J by 5 bases, and 14 bases separated the two germline ends. The CDR3 DNA is TGTGCCAGCAGTTACTTGGACAGAAGAGGGACTGAAGCTTTCTTT. It yields the protein CASSYLDRRGTEAFF.

This clonotype was detected many times. V is TRBV7-2 and J is TRBJ2-6, with D perhaps given as TRBD1 or TRBD2 (5 bases each). CDR3 length: 15 residues. Per the germline V gene, CDR1 is SGHTA and CDR2 is FQGNSA. V lost 4 bases and J lost 4, with 11 bases in between. For the CDR3, the DNA is TGTGCCAGCAGCTCCAGGGTAGCGGGGGCCAACGTCCTGACTTTC. Translation gives CASSSRVAGANVLTF. Looking up the rest from reference TRBV7-2 and TRBJ2-6 gives the full variable domain: GAGVSQSPSNKVTEKGKDVELRCDPISGHTALYWYRQSLGQGLEFLIYFQGNSAPDKSGLPSDRFSAERTGGSVSTLTIQRTQQEDSAVYLCASSSRVAGANVLTFGAGSRLTVL.

This clonotype was detected many times. The chain employs TRBV7-8 and TRBJ2-7; TRBD2 matches at 11 bases. The CDR3 is made up of 15 amino acids. Germline lookup yields CDR1 SGHVS and CDR2 FQNEAQ. Trimming cost V 4 bases and J 3 bases; bases outside gene matches: 5. CDR3 amino acids: CASSSSGRPHYEQYF. In DNA form, the CDR3 reads TGTGCCAGCAGCTCTAGCGGGAGGCCGCACTACGAGCAGTACTTC.

The rearrangement links TRBV27 to TRBJ1-4, with D uncertain. The CDR3 covers 12 residues. The V and J ends lost 8 bases and 3 bases respectively, with 7 bases between them. Per the germline V gene, CDR1 is MNHEY and CDR2 is SMNVEV (reference sequence). The CDR3 loop reads CASSRPNEKLFF. CDR3 bases: TGTGCCAGCTCCCGCCCTAATGAAAAACTGTTTTTT.

This chain joins TRBV10-3 and TRBJ1-4; maybe TRBD1 (5 bases). This CDR3 has 13 residues. Trimming cost V 4 bases and J 4 bases, with 7 bases left between them. Germline V gene data show CDR1 as ENHRY and CDR2 as SYGVKD. CDR3 residues: CAISGGINEKLFF. CDR3 nucleotide sequence: TGTGCCATCAGTGGGGGCATTAATGAAAAACTGTTTTTT.

V gene TRBV27 combines with J gene TRBJ2-1; 13 nucleotides match TRBD2. This CDR3 comprises 18 residues. J was trimmed by 4 bases and V by 3 bases; bases with no gene match: 9. The germline V gene encodes CDR1 MNHEY and CDR2 SMNVEV (reference sequence). In nucleotides, the CDR3 is TGTGCCAGCAGTTTCCGGGGGACTAGCGGGATACCATACAATGAGCAGTTCTTC. It is translated as CASSFRGTSGIPYNEQFF.

This clonotype was counted once. The rearrangement uses TRBV24-1 and TRBJ1-2; a possible D gene is TRBD1 (5 bases). The ends were cut back, 11 bases at V and 2 bases at J, with 11 bases in the middle. CDR1 and CDR2 (germline): KGHDR, SFDVKD. The CDR3 length is 12 residues. CDR3 sequence (DNA): TGTGCCATCTCGGACAACAACTATGGCTACACCTTC. Protein: CAISDNNYGYTF.

For the CDR3, the DNA is TGTGCCAGCAGCCAGTGGGACTCGGTAGAGACCCAGTACTTC. Protein sequence: CASSQWDSVETQYF. The chain carries TRBV5-6 and TRBJ2-5; a possible D gene is TRBD2 (6 bases). Germline V gives CDR1 SGHDT, CDR2 YYEEEE. V was trimmed by 4 bases and J by 4 bases, leaving 14 bases between them. This CDR3 has 14 amino acids.

CDR3 sequence: CASSFSGGGAGYTF. The CDR3 DNA reads TGTGCCAGCAGCTTCTCCGGTGGAGGGGCTGGCTACACCTTC. The chain combines TRBV7-2 with TRBJ1-2; D may be TRBD1 (5 bases). Germline values: CDR1 SGHTA, CDR2 FQGNSA. CDR3 length: 14 residues. V dropped 3 bases and J dropped 7 bases, with 15 bases sitting between them.